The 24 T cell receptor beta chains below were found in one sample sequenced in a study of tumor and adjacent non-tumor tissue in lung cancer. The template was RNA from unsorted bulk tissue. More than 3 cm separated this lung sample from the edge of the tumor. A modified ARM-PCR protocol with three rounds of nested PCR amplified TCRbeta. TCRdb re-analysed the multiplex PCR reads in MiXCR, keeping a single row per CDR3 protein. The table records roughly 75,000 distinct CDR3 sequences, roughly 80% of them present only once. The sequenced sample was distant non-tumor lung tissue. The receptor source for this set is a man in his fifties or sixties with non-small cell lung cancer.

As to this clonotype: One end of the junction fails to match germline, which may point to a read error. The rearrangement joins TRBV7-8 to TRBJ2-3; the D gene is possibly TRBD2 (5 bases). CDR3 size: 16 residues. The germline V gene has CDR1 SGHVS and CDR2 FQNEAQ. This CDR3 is CASNFRASRNIDTQYF. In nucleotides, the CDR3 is TGTGCCAGCAACTTCCGGGCTAGCAGGAACATAGATACGCAATATTTT.

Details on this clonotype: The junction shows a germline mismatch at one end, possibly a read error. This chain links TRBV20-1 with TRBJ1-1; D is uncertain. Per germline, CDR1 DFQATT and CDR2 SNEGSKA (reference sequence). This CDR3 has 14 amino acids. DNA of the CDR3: TGCAATGCTAGAGCTGGAAGACCGAACACTGAAGCTTTCTTT. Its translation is CNARAGRPNTEAFF.

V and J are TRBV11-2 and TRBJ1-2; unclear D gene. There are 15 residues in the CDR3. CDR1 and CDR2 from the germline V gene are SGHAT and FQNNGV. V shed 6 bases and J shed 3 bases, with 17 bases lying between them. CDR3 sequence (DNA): TGTGCCAGCAGTTCCAGGAGCGCCGCGGACTATGGCTACACCTTC. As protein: CASSSRSAADYGYTF.

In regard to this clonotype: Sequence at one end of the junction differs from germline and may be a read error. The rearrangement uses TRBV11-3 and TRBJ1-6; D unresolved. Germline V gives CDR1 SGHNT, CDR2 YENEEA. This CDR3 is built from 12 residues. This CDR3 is CASSDCYSPLHF. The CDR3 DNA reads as TGCGCCAGCAGCGACTGTTATTCACCCCTCCACTTT. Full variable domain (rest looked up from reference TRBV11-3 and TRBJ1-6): EAGVVQSPRYKIIEKKQPVAFWCNPISGHNTLYWYLQNLGQGPELLIRYENEEAVDDSQLPKDRFSAERLKGVDSTLKIQPAELGDSAVYLCASSDCYSPLHFGNGTRLTVT.

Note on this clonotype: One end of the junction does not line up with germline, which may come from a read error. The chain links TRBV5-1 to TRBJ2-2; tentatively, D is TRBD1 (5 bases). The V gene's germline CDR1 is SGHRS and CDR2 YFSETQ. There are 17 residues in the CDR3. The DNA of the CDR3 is TGCGCCAGCAGCATTGGCCTTGAGACAGTCAACACTGGGGAGCTGTTTTTT. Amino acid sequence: CASSIGLETVNTGELFF.

The CDR3 DNA reads as TGTGCCAGCAGCCTCCGAGAGTCCCGTGAGCAGTTCTTC. It codes for CASSLRESREQFF. The chain is built from TRBV7-2 and TRBJ2-1; D is unresolved. The germline gives CDR1 SGHTA, CDR2 FQGNSA. The CDR3 length is 13 residues. Between the trimmed V and J ends, which lost 5 bases and 9 bases, there was a span of 14 bases. The full variable domain, its missing parts supplied by reference TRBV7-2 and TRBJ2-1, is GAGVSQSPSNKVTEKGKDVELRCDPISGHTALYWYRQSLGQGLEFLIYFQGNSAPDKSGLPSDRFSAERTGGSVSTLTIQRTQQEDSAVYLCASSLRESREQFFGPGTRLTVL.

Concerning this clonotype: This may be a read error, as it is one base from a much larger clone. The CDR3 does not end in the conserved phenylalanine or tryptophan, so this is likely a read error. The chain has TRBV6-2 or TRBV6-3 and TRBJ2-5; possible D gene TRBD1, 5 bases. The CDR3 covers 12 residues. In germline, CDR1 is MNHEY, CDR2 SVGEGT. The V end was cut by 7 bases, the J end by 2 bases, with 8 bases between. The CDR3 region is CASMDIQETQYL. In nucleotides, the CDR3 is TGTGCCAGCATGGACATACAAGAGACCCAGTACTTA.

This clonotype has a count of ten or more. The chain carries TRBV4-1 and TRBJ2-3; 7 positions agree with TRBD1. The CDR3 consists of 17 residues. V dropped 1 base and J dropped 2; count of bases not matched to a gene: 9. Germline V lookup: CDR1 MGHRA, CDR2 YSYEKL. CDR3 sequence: CASSQGRGDSHTDTQYF. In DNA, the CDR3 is TGCGCCAGCAGCCAAGGGAGAGGGGACAGCCACACAGATACGCAGTATTTT.

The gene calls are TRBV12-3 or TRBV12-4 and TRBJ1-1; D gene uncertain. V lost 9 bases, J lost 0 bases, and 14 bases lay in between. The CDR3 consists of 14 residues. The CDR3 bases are TGTGCCAGTAGTCGGCAGGTGATGAACACTGAAGCTTTCTTT. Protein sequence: CASSRQVMNTEAFF.

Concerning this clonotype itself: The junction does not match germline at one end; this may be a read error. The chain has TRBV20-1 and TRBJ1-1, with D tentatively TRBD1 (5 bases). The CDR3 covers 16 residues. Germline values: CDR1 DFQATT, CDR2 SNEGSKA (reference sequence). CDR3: CSAPTGTQIMNIEAFF. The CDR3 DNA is TGCAGTGCTCCGACCGGGACTCAGATCATGAACATTGAAGCTTTCTTT.

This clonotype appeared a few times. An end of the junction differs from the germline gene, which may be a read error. The CDR3 DNA follows: TGTGCCAGCAGCTTAGATCGCCTAGAAGTCGGGGGCCGCACAGATACGCAATATTTT. Protein sequence: CASSLDRLEVGGRTDTQYF. This chain connects TRBV11-3 to TRBJ2-3, with D perhaps TRBD1 or TRBD2 (6 bases each). The CDR3 has 19 residues. CDR1 SGHNT and CDR2 YENEEA come from the germline V gene.

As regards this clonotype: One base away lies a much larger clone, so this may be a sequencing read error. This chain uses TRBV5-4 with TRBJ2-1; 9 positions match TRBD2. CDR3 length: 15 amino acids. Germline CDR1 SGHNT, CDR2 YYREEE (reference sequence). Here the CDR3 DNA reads TGTGTCAGCAGCCCTGGTAGCGGGAGAGACAATGAGCAGTTCTTC. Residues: CVSSPGSGRDNEQFF.

This CDR3 reads CVSSSSGGASYEQYF. The DNA for the CDR3 is TGTGTCAGTAGTTCCAGCGGGGGGGCCTCCTACGAGCAGTACTTC. The chain employs TRBV12-3 or TRBV12-4 and TRBJ2-7; TRBD2 aligns across 10 bases. The length of the CDR3 is 15 residues.

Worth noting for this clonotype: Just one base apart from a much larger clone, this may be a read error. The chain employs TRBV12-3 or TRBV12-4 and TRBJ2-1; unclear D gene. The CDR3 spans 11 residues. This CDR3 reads CASRQENGQFF. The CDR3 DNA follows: TGTGCCAGCAGGCAGGAAAATGGGCAGTTCTTC.

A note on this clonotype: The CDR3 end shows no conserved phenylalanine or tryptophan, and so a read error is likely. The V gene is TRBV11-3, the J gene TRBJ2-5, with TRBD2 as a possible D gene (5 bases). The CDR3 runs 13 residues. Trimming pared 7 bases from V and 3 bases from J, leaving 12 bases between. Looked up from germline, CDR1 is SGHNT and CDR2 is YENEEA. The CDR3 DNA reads TGTGCCAGCACCATTACCGGGGAAGAGACCCAGTACATC. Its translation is CASTITGEETQYI.

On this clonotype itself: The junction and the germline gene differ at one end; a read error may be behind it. The CDR3 nucleotides are TGTGTCAGTAGCTTAGCACGTTCGAATACCGGGGAGCCGTTTTTT. This translates into CVSSLARSNTGEPFF. V usage is TRBV11-2 and J usage is TRBJ2-2; maybe TRBD2 (5 bases). Germline assignment: CDR1 SGHAT and CDR2 FQNNGV. The CDR3 covers 15 residues.

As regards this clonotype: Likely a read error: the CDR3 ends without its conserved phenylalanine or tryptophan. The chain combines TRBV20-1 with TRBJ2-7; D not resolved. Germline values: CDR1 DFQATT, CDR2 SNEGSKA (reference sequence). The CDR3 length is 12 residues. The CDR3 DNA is TGCAGTGCTACTGCGGTGGCCTACGGGCAGTACCTC. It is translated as CSATAVAYGQYL.

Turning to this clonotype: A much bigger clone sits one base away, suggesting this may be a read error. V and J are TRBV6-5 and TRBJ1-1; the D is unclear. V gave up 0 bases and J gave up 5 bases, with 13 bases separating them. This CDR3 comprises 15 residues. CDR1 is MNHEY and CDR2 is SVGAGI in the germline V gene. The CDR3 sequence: CASSYSNKGNTEAFF. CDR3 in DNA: TGTGCCAGCAGTTACTCGAATAAGGGAAATACTGAAGCTTTCTTT.

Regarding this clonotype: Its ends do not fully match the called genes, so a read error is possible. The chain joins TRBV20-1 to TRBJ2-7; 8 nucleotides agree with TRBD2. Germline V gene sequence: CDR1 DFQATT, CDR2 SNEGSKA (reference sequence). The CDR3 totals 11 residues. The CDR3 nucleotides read TGCAGTCCTACCGCGGGAGGTGAGCTGTACTTC. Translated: CSPTAGGELYF.

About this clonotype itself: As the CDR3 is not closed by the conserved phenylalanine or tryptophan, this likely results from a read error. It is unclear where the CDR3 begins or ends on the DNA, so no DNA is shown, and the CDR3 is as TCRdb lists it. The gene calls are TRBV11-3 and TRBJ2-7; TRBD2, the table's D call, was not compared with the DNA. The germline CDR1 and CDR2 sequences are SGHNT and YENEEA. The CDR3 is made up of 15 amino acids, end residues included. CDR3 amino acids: CASSYRTGLTYEKYS.

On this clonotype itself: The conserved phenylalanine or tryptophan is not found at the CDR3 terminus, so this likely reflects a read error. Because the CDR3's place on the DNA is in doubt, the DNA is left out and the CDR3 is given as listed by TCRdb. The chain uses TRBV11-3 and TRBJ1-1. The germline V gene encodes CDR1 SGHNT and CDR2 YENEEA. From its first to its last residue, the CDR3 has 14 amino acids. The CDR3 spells CVSSSHGRQTEASS.

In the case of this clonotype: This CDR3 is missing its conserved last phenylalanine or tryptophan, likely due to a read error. CDR3 coding DNA: TGTGTCAGCAGCCACCCAAGCACACAAGAGACCCAGTACTTA. It specifies CVSSHPSTQETQYL. The genes are TRBV12-3 or TRBV12-4 and TRBJ2-5; D is unclear. The CDR3 consists of 14 residues.

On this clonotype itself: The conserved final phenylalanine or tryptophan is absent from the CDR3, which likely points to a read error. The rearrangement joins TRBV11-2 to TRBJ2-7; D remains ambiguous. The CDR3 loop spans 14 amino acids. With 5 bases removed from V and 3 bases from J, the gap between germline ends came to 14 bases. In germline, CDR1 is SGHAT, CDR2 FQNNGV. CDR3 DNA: TGTGCCAGCAGCGTACTGCACAGCTTCTACGAGCAGTACTTA. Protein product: CASSVLHSFYEQYL.

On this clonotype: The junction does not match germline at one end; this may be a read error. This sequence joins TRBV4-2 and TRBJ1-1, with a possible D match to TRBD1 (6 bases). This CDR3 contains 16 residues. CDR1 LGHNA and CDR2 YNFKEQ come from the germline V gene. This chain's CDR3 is CASIQAGQLENTEAFF. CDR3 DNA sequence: TGTGCTAGCATCCAAGCCGGACAGCTTGAGAACACTGAAGCTTTCTTT.